This TCR beta chain appears in the sequencing data of a study of blood T cell repertoires in COVID-19. At the level of the study: Material from acute and convalescent COVID-19 was sourced from the United States, Italy and Spain. From T cells, B-cell-depleted T cells, or PBMCs came the material, which was cDNA or gDNA.

Source study methods: Amplification of reference gene primers provided the estimated nucleated cell counts. Libraries were prepared by immunoSEQ multiplex PCR; TCRdb keeps only in-frame clonotypes and omits some of them. V, J and clone size were drawn from that table, and D and trimming were deduced from the DNA. The sample holds 150,000 to 200,000 clones; 90% are singletons and the top ten take approximately 0.56%. This CDR3 spans 11 amino acids. The V and J ends lost 4 bases and 2 bases respectively, with 5 bases between them. The germline gives CDR1 GTSNPN, CDR2 SVGIG (reference sequence). The chain joins TRBV30 to TRBJ2-5; D gene unclear. The origin of this receptor is a man aged 50 to 60 with acute or convalescent COVID-19. Sequenced sample: peripheral blood. The CDR3: CAWTRQETQYF. The CDR3 coding sequence is TGTGCCTGGACGAGACAAGAGACCCAGTACTTC.